These 5 T cell receptor beta chains share one sample of origin, sequenced in a study of cytomegalovirus exposure and HLA in healthy donors. PCR amplification relied on 60 Vbeta primers (plus 13 Jbeta primers). This table comes from immunoSEQ multiplex PCR, and its TCRdb copy is limited to in-frame clones, with some not included. There are around 200,000 clones in the sample; 70% to 80% occur only once, and less than 4.5% lies in the top ten. Sequenced material: PBMCs. These receptors originate from a woman in her sixties or seventies in good health and CMV-seropositive.

CDR3 amino acids: CASSIPRGGGRNEQYF. CDR3 DNA sequence: TGTGCCAGCAGCATACCCAGAGGCGGGGGCCGGAACGAGCAGTACTTC. The chain carries TRBV5-4 and TRBJ2-7, with a weak D call TRBD2 (7 bases). Trimming stripped 4 bases from V and 5 bases from J, with 22 bases between. This CDR3 comprises 16 residues. Germline CDR1 is SGHNT and CDR2 is YYREEE (reference sequence).

The genes are TRBV28 and TRBJ1-6, with 7 bases that match TRBD1. The CDR3 is made up of 17 amino acids. V lost 2 bases, J lost 2 bases, and 6 bases stayed unmatched. The germline V gene has CDR1 MDHEN and CDR2 SYDVKM. The CDR3 DNA reads as TGTGCCAGCAGTTTAGGTCTCAGGGGGACCTATAATTCACCCCTCCACTTT. It translates to CASSLGLRGTYNSPLHF.

The V gene is TRBV6-1, the J gene TRBJ2-2, with 7 bases identical to TRBD1. The CDR3 runs 14 residues. With 6 bases clipped from V and 7 bases from J, the junction kept 8 bases outside the gene matches. In germline, CDR1 is MNHNS, CDR2 SASEGT. The CDR3 nucleotides read TGTGCCAGCAGACTACAGGGGTCAGGCGGGGAGCTGTTTTTT. It codes for CASRLQGSGGELFF.

The CDR3 here is CASSITSGSMGETQYF. The CDR3 DNA follows: TGCGCCAGCAGCATCACTAGCGGGAGCATGGGAGAGACCCAGTACTTC. The chain uses TRBV5-1 and TRBJ2-5; 11 bases agree with TRBD2. CDR1 and CDR2 from the germline V gene are SGHRS and YFSETQ. The CDR3 totals 16 residues. With V trimmed by 4 bases and J by 4 bases, 9 bases remained unmatched.

This clone occurred a few times. The genes are TRBV5-1 and TRBJ1-1; possible D gene TRBD1, 5 bases. Trimming took off 2 bases at V and 3 bases at J, with 23 bases between the two ends. Germline lookup yields CDR1 SGHRS and CDR2 YFSETQ. The CDR3 covers 18 residues. The CDR3 sequence is CASSFWRGVSTVYTEAFF. CDR3 coding DNA: TGCGCCAGCAGCTTTTGGAGGGGCGTGAGTACCGTATACACTGAAGCTTTCTTT.